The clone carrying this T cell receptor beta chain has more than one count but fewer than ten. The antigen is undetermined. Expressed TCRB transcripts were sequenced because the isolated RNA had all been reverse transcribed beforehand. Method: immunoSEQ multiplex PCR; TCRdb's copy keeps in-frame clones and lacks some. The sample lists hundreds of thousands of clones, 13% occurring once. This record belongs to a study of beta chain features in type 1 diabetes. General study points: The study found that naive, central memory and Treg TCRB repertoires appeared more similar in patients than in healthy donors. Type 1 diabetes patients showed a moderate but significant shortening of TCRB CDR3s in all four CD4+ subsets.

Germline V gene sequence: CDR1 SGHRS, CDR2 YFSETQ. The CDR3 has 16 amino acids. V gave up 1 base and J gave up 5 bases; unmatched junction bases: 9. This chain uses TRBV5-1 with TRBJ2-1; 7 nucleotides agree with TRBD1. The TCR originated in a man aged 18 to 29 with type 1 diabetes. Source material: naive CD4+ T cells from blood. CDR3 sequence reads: CASSLTPGTDHNEQFF. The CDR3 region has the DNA TGCGCCAGCAGCTTGACCCCCGGGACAGATCACAATGAGCAGTTCTTC.